This T cell receptor beta chain was profiled in a study of blood T cell repertoires in COVID-19. CDR3 length equals 15 residues. The V segment lost 4 bases and the J segment 2 bases; nucleotides outside the gene matches: 5. Germline V gene data show CDR1 as MGHRA and CDR2 as YSYEKL. This table comes from immunoSEQ multiplex PCR, and its TCRdb copy is limited to in-frame clones, with some not included. Of 200,000 to 250,000 clones listed, around 87% are singletons. Self-reported history from a screening survey and questionnaire set each donor's cohort. Individuals in the exposed group had encountered a COVID-19 case within 2 weeks preceding study entry.

The J gene is TRBJ2-7, the V gene TRBV4-1; 10 bases line up with TRBD1. This TCR was recovered from a man younger than 45 who had been exposed to COVID-19. Input material: PBMCs or T cells enriched from blood (not recorded which). CDR3 amino acids: CASSPGQGGPYEQYF. DNA for the CDR3: TGCGCCAGCAGCCCCGGACAGGGGGGTCCCTACGAGCAGTACTTC.